The source of this T cell receptor (beta chain) is a study of blood T cell repertoires in COVID-19. Study information: In each case, the material was cDNA or gDNA derived from T cells, B-cell-depleted T cells, or PBMCs.

Assay used: immunoSEQ multiplex PCR; TCRdb lists only in-frame clones, some missing. Of approximately 110,000 clones listed, 92% are singletons. V shed 1 base and J 4 bases; nucleotides not matched to a gene: 4. The germline V gene has CDR1 LNHDA and CDR2 SQIVND (reference sequence). The CDR3 runs to 15 residues. The chain has TRBV19 and TRBJ1-5, with 7 bases aligning to TRBD1. This receptor was identified in a middle-aged man with COVID-19, enrolled during active disease. The sequenced sample consisted of peripheral blood. CDR3 DNA: TGTGCCAGTAGTATAGTGGAGACAGGGAATCAGCCCCAGCATTTT. It is translated as CASSIVETGNQPQHF. The full variable domain, with the rest looked up from reference TRBV19 and TRBJ1-5, is DGGITQSPKYLFRKEGQNVTLSCEQNLNHDAMYWYRQDPGQGLRLIYYSQIVNDFQKGDIAEGYSVSREKKESFPLTVTSAQKNPTAFYLCASSIVETGNQPQHFGDGTRLSIL.